These T cell receptor beta chains were read from a single sample in a study of cytomegalovirus exposure and HLA in healthy donors. TCRdb's table, derived via immunoSEQ multiplex PCR, lists solely in-frame clones and lacks some. The repertoire has 120,000 or so clones, over 60% of them found once; the top ten carry around 3.6%. Material for sequencing was PBMCs. The receptor set was obtained from a man in his thirties or forties in good health and CMV-seronegative. The CDR3 runs from the conserved cysteine through the conserved F or W. Each record gives: V gene, clone size, J gene, D gene, CDR3 length, CDR3 protein, CDR3 DNA. A D gene is named only where the DNA matches it firmly. Expanded clones are given a class, and other clones once, few, many or no size at all.

TRBV5-1	-	TRBJ2-5	TRBD1	16	CASSGRGQGAGETQYF	TGCGCCAGCAGCGGAAGAGGTCAGGGGGCAGGAGAGACCCAGTACTTC
TRBV6-5	-	TRBJ1-6	-	13	CASRDTYNSPLHF	TGTGCCAGTCGGGACACCTATAATTCACCCCTCCACTTT
TRBV19	-	TRBJ1-5	TRBD1	15	CASRPGQGNNQPQHF	TGTGCCAGTAGGCCGGGACAGGGAAACAATCAGCCCCAGCATTTT
TRBV29-1	-	TRBJ2-1	TRBD2	13	CSVGTSSYNEQFF	TGCAGCGTTGGGACTAGCTCCTACAATGAGCAGTTCTTC
TRBV5-1	-	TRBJ1-5	TRBD1	14	CASSLGDRDQPQHF	TGCGCCAGCAGCTTGGGGGACAGAGATCAGCCCCAGCATTTT
TRBV11-3	-	TRBJ2-1	TRBD2	15	CASSLAPSGYNEQFF	TGTGCCAGCAGCTTAGCCCCTAGCGGCTACAATGAGCAGTTCTTC
TRBV5-6	few	TRBJ2-3	-	14	CASSLTGSADTQYF	TGTGCCAGCAGCTTGACCGGGTCGGCAGATACGCAGTATTTT
TRBV6-5	-	TRBJ1-3	-	14	CASRPGLSGNTIYF	TGTGCCAGCAGACCGGGACTCTCTGGAAACACCATATATTTT
TRBV7-9	-	TRBJ2-2	TRBD1	15	CASSSLTGLTGELFF	TGTGCCAGCAGCTCACTGACAGGGCTCACCGGGGAGCTGTTTTTT
TRBV7-8	few	TRBJ2-1	TRBD2	17	CASSSNPGLAVYNEQFF	TGTGCCAGCAGTTCAAACCCGGGACTAGCGGTCTACAATGAGCAGTTCTTC
TRBV14	few	TRBJ2-7	TRBD1	18	CASSQGQRGQGCPYEQYF	TGTGCCAGCAGCCAAGGGCAAAGGGGGCAGGGATGCCCCTACGAGCAGTACTTC
TRBV7-2	-	TRBJ1-1	TRBD1	13	CASSLRQGGEAFF	TGTGCCAGCAGCTTAAGACAGGGCGGTGAAGCTTTCTTT
TRBV28	-	TRBJ1-4	-	15	CASSLFRRLNEKLFF	TGTGCCAGCAGTTTATTCCGCCGGTTAAATGAAAAACTGTTTTTT
TRBV29-1	-	TRBJ2-3	TRBD1	12	CSVRGQGDTQYF	TGCAGCGTCCGGGGACAGGGTGATACGCAGTATTTT
TRBV19	-	TRBJ1-4	-	15	CASSSGRGRAEKLFF	TGTGCCAGTAGTAGCGGTCGTGGCAGGGCTGAAAAACTGTTTTTT
TRBV28	-	TRBJ2-7	-	13	CASSLYTTYEQYF	TGTGCCAGCAGTTTGTACACAACCTACGAGCAGTACTTC